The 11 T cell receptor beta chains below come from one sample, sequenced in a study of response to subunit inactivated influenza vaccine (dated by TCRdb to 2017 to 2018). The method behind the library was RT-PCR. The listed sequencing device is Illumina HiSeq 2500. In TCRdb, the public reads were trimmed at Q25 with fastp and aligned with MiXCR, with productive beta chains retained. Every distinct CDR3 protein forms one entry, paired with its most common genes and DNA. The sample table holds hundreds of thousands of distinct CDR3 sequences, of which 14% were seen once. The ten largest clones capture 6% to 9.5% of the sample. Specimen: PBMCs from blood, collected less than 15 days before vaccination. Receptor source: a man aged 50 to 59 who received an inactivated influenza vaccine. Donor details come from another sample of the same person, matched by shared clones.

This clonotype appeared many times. The CDR3 loop reads CASSATSGITGELFF. The CDR3 nucleotides read TGTGCCAGCAGCGCGACTAGCGGGATAACCGGGGAGCTGTTTTTT. The chain combines TRBV9 with TRBJ2-2; 11 nucleotides match TRBD2. V lost 3 bases to trimming and J lost 5 bases; unmatched junction nucleotides: 3. CDR3 length equals 15 residues. Germline CDR1 and CDR2: SGDLS and YYNGEE.

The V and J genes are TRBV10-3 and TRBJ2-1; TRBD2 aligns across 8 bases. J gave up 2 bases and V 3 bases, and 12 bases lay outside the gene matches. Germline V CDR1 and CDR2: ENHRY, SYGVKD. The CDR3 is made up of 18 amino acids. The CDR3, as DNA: TGTGCCATCAGTGACATTAAAACTAGCGGAGGGACCTACAATGAGCAGTTCTTC. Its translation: CAISDIKTSGGTYNEQFF.

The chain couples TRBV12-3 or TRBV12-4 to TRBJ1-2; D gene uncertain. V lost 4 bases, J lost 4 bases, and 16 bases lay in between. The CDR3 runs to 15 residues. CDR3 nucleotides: TGTGCCAGCAGTTCCCCCCGGGAGACGGGCTATGGCTACACCTTC. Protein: CASSSPRETGYGYTF.

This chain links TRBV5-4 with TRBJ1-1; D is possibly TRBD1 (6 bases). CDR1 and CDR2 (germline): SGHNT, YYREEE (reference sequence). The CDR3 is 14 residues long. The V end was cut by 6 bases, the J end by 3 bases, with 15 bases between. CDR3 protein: CASTSTGRYTEAFF. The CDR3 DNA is TGTGCCAGCACCTCCACAGGGAGGTACACTGAAGCTTTCTTT. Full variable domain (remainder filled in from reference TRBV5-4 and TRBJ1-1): ETGVTQSPTHLIKTRGQQVTLRCSSQSGHNTVSWYQQALGQGPQFIFQYYREEENGRGNFPPRFSGLQFPNYSSELNVNALELDDSALYLCASTSTGRYTEAFFGQGTRLTVV.

For the CDR3, the DNA is TGCAGTGCTTTACCGCCGGGGGTCTCCTACGAGCAGTACTTC. Translating gives CSALPPGVSYEQYF. The chain employs TRBV20-1 and TRBJ2-7; TRBD2 is a possible D gene (6 bases). Germline CDR1 reads DFQATT; CDR2 reads SNEGSKA (reference sequence). V was clipped by 5 bases and J by 0 bases, with 14 bases between them. This CDR3 spans 14 amino acids.

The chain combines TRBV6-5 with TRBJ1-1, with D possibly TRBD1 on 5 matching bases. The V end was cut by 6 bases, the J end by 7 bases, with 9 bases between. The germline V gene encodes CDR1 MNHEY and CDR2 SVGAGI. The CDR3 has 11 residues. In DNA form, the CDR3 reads TGTGCCAGCAGACTGCAGGGTGAAGCTTTCTTT. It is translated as CASRLQGEAFF.

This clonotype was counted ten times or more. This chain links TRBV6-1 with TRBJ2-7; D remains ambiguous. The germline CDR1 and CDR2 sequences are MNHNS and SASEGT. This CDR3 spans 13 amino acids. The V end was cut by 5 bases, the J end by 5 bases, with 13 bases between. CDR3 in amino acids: CASSPTTWDEQYF. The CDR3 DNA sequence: TGTGCCAGCAGTCCCACGACATGGGACGAGCAGTACTTC.

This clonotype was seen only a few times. This CDR3 is CAWSVFGKNTGELFF. CDR3 nucleotides: TGTGCCTGGAGTGTATTCGGCAAGAACACCGGGGAGCTGTTTTTT. The chain joins TRBV30 to TRBJ2-2; D remains unclear. Trimming took 0 bases from V and 1 from J, leaving 9 bases between them. The V gene's germline CDR1 is GTSNPN and CDR2 SVGIG (reference sequence). The CDR3 is 15 residues long.

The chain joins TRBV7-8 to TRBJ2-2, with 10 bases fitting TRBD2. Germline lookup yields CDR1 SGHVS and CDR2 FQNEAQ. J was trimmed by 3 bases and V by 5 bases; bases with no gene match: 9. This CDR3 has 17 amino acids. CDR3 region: CASSHSLAGVYTGELFF. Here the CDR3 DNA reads TGTGCCAGCAGCCATAGCCTAGCGGGAGTGTACACCGGGGAGCTGTTTTTT.

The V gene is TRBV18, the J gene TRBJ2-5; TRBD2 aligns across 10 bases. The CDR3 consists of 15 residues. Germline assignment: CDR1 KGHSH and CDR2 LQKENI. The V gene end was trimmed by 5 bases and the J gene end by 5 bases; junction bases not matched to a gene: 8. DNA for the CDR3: TGTGCCAGCTCAACCAAGCGGGGGGGTCGGGAGACCCAGTACTTC. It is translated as CASSTKRGGRETQYF.

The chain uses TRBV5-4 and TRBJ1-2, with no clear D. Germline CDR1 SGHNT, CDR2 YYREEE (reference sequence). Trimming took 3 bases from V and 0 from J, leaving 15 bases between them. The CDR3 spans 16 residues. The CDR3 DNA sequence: TGTGCCAGCAGCTCAGCCTCGGGATTAGCTAACTATGGCTACACCTTC. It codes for CASSSASGLANYGYTF.